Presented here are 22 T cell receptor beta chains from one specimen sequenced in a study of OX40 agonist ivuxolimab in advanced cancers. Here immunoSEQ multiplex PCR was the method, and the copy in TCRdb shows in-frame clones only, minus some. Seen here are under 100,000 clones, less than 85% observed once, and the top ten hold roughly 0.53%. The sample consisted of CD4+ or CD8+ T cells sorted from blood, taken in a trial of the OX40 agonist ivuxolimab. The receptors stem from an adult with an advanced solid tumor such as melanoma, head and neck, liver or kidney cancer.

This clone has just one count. The CDR3 DNA reads as TGTGCCACCAGCAGAGATACGTCAGGGGTGGGCACCGGGGAGCTGTTTTTT. It yields the protein CATSRDTSGVGTGELFF. V gene TRBV15 combines with J gene TRBJ2-2; tentative D call: TRBD1 (6 bases). V was clipped by 0 bases and J by 4 bases, with 15 bases between them. The germline V gene encodes CDR1 LNHNV and CDR2 YYDKDF (reference sequence). The CDR3 has 17 amino acids.

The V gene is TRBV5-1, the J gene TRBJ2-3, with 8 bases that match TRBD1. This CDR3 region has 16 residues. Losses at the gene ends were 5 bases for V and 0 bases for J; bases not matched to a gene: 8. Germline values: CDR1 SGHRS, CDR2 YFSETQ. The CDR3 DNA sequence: TGCGCCAGCAGTTCGGGACAGGTGACTAGCACAGATACGCAGTATTTT. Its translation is CASSSGQVTSTDTQYF.

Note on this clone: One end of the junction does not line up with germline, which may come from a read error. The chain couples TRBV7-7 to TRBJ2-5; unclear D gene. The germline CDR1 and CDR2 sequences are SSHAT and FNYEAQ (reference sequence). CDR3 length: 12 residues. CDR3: CASSPRVETQYF. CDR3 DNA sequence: TGTGCTAGCAGCCCACGCGTGGAGACCCAGTACTTC.

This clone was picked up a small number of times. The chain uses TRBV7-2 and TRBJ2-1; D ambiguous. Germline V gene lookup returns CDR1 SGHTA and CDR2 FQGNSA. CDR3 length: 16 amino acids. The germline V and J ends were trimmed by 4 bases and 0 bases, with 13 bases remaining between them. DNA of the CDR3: TGTGCCAGCAGCTCTCGGGTGGGGATCTCCTACAATGAGCAGTTCTTC. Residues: CASSSRVGISYNEQFF.

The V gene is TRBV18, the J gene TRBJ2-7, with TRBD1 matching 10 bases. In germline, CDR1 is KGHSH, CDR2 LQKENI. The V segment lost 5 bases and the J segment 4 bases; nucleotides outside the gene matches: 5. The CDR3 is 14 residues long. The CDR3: CASSIGQGEYEQYF. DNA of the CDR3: TGTGCCAGCTCAATCGGACAGGGGGAGTACGAGCAGTACTTC. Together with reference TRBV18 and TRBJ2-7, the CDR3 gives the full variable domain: NAGVMQNPRHLVRRRGQEARLRCSPMKGHSHVYWYRQLPEEGLKFMVYLQKENIIDESGMPKERFSAEFPKEGPSILRIQQVVRGDSAAYFCASSIGQGEYEQYFGPGTRLTVT.

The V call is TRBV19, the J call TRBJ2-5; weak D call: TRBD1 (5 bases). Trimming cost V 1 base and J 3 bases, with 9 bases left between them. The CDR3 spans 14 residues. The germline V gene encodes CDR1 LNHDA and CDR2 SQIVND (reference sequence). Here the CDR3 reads CASSIGQTKETQYF. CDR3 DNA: TGTGCCAGTAGTATAGGACAGACGAAAGAGACCCAGTACTTC.

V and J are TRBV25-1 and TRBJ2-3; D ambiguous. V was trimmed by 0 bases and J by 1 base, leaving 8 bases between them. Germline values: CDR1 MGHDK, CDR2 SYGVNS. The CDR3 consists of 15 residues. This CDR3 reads CASSEYIQGTDTQYF. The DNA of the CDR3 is TGTGCCAGCAGTGAATATATTCAGGGCACAGATACGCAGTATTTT.

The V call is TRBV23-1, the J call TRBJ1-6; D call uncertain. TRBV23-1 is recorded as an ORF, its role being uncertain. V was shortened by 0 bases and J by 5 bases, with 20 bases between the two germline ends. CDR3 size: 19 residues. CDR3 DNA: TGCGCCAGCAGTCAATCCCAACTCCGGCGGGTGGGAGATAATTCACCCCTCCACTTT. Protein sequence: CASSQSQLRRVGDNSPLHF.

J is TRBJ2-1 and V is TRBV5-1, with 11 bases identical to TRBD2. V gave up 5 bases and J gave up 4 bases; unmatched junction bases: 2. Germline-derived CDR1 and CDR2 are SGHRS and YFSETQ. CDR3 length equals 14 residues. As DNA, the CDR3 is TGCGCCAGCAGACTAGCGGGAGTGTACAATGAGCAGTTCTTC. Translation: CASRLAGVYNEQFF.

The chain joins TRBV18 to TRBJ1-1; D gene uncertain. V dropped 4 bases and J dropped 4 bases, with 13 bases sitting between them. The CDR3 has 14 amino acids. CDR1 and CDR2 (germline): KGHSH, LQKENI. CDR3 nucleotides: TGTGCCAGCTCACAACTCGAATGGAGCACTGAAGCTTTCTTT. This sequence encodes CASSQLEWSTEAFF.

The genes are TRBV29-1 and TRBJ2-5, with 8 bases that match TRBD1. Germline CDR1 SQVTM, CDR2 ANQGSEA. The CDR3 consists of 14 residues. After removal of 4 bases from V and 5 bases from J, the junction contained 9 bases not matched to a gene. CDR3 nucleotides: TGCAGCGTTGTCGGGACAGGAGTACGGGAGACCCAGTACTTC. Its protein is CSVVGTGVRETQYF.

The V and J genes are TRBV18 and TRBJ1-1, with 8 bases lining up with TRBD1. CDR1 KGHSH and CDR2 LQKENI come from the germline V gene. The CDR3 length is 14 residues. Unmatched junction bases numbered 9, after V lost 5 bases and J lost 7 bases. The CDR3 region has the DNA TGTGCCAGCTCAAAGGACAGGGCCGGGGGTGAAGCTTTCTTT. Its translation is CASSKDRAGGEAFF.

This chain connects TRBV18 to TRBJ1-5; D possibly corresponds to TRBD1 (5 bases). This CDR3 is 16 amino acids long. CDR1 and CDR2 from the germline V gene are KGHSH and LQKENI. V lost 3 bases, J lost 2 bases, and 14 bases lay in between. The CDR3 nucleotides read TGTGCCAGCTCACCCCCGGGAACAGGACGCAATCAGCCCCAGCATTTT. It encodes CASSPPGTGRNQPQHF.

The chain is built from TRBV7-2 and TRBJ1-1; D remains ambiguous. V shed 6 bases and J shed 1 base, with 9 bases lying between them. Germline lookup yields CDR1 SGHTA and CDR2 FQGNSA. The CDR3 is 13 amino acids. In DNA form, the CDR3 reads TGTGCCAGCAGTCCAACAAGGAACACTGAAGCTTTCTTT. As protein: CASSPTRNTEAFF.

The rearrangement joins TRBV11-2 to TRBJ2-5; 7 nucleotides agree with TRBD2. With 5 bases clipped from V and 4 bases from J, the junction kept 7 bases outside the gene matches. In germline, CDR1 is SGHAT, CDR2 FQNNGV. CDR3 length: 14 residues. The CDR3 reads CASSIGTIGETQYF. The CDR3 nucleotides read TGTGCCAGCAGCATCGGGACTATAGGAGAGACCCAGTACTTC.

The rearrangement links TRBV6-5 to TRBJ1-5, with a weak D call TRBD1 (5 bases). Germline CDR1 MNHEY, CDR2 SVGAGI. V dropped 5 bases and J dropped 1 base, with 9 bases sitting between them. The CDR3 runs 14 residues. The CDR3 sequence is CASSTRQSNQPQHF. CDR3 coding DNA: TGTGCCAGCAGTACCCGACAGAGCAATCAGCCCCAGCATTTT.

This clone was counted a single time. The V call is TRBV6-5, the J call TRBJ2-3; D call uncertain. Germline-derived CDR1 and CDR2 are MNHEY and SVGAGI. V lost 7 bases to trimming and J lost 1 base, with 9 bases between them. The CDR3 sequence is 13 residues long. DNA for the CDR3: TGTGCCAGCACGCCGGCAGGCACAGATACGCAGTATTTT. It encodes CASTPAGTDTQYF.

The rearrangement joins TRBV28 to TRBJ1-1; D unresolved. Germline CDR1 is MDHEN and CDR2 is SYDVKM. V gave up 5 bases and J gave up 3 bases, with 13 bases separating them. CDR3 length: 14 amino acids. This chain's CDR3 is CASSNRAVYTEAFF. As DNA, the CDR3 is TGTGCCAGCAGTAACCGGGCAGTTTACACTGAAGCTTTCTTT.

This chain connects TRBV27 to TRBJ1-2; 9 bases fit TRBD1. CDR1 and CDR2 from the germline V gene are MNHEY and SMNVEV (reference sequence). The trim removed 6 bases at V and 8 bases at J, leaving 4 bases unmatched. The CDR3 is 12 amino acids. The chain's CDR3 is CASRGTGQGYTF. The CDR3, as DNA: TGTGCCAGCAGAGGGACAGGGCAAGGCTACACCTTC.

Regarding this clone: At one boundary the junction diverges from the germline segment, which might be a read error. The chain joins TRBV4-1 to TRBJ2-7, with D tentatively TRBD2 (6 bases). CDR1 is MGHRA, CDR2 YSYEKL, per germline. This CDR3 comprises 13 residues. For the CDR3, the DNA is TGCGCCAGCAGCCAAGACTCGTCGGGAGCCGTACGGTTC. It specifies CASSQDSSGAVRF.

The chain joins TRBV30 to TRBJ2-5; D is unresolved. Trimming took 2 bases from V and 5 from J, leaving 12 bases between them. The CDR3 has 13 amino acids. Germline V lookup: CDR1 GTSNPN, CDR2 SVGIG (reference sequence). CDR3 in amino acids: CAWSNGPSETQYF. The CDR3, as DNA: TGTGCCTGGAGTAATGGTCCCTCGGAGACCCAGTACTTC. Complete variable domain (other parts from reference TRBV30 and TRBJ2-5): SQTIHQWPATLVQPVGSPLSLECTVEGTSNPNLYWYRQAAGRGLQLLFYSVGIGQISSEVPQNLSASRPQDRQFILSSKKLLLSDSGFYLCAWSNGPSETQYFGPGTRLLVL.

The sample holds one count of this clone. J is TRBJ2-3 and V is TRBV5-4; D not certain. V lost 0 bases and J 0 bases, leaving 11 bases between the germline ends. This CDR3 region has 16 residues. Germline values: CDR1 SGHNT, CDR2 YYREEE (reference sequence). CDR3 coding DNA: TGTGCCAGCAGCTTGGACCCGACACCGAGCACAGATACGCAGTATTTT. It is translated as CASSLDPTPSTDTQYF.